A selection of T cell receptor beta chains follows, all from one sample in a study of cytomegalovirus exposure and HLA in healthy donors. Clones were sequenced by immunoSEQ multiplex PCR, and TCRdb holds only the in-frame ones, with some missing. This table holds 150,000 to 200,000 clones, 70% to 85% found once. The sequenced material came from PBMCs. Receptors were obtained from a woman in her thirties or forties in good health and CMV-seronegative. Both conserved end residues are part of each CDR3.

J gene | CDR3 length | V gene | CDR3 protein
TRBJ1-3 | 12 | TRBV7-9 | CASSYSSNTIYF
TRBJ2-1 | 17 | TRBV7-3 | CASSLSSGRGGYNEQFF
TRBJ2-1 | 18 | TRBV10-3 | CAISETDLSGRTYNEQFF
TRBJ2-7 | 14 | TRBV7-8 | CASSLTGFSYEQYF
TRBJ1-1 | 16 | TRBV4-2 | CASSQDFFGSSTEAFF
TRBJ1-6 | 16 | TRBV4-1 | CASSQLPGSYNSPLHF
TRBJ2-7 | 16 | TRBV7-9 | CASSFYSLSSSYEQYF
TRBJ1-1 | 12 | TRBV6-1 | CASSLQASEAFF
TRBJ2-5 | 14 | TRBV7-7 | CASSPTGFLETQYF
TRBJ2-7 | 13 | TRBV5-1 | CASSPSGNHEQYF